The 9 T cell receptor beta chains in this list originate from one sample, sequenced in a study of blood T cell repertoires in COVID-19. Sequencing was performed with immunoSEQ multiplex PCR; in TCRdb, only in-frame clones are kept and a portion is missing. The sample holds about 53,000 clones, 87% seen once. Sequencing was carried out using peripheral blood. The receptors were gathered from a man aged 45-60 years with acute or convalescent COVID-19.

The chain joins TRBV5-4 to TRBJ2-5; 7 bases are shared with TRBD1. After removal of 2 bases from V and 3 bases from J, the junction contained 4 bases not matched to a gene. The germline V gene encodes CDR1 SGHNT and CDR2 YYREEE (reference sequence). This CDR3 is built from 14 residues. The CDR3 is CASSFGQEKETQYF. The CDR3 region has the DNA TGTGCCAGCAGCTTCGGACAGGAGAAAGAGACCCAGTACTTC.

V and J are TRBV5-8 and TRBJ2-7; 9 positions agree with TRBD1. CDR3 size: 15 residues. Germline V CDR1 and CDR2: SGHTS, YDEGEE. V gave up 6 bases and J gave up 5 bases; unmatched junction bases: 12. CDR3 in DNA: TGTGCCAGCACAATGAGGGGGACAGGGAACAACGAGCAGTACTTC. As protein: CASTMRGTGNNEQYF.

The V and J genes are TRBV5-4 and TRBJ1-4; 7 bases are a match to TRBD1. CDR1 is SGHNT and CDR2 is YYREEE in the germline V gene (reference sequence). The V segment lost 0 bases and the J segment 7 bases; nucleotides outside the gene matches: 6. This CDR3 is 15 amino acids long. CDR3 protein: CASSLGGQLSEKLFF. In DNA form, the CDR3 reads TGTGCCAGCAGCTTGGGGGGACAGTTATCTGAAAAACTGTTTTTT.

The J gene is TRBJ2-7, the V gene TRBV5-1; possible D gene TRBD2, 7 bases. The CDR3 spans 16 residues. V lost 7 bases to trimming and J lost 2 bases, with 22 bases between them. Germline V gives CDR1 SGHRS, CDR2 YFSETQ. The CDR3 DNA reads as TGCGCCAGCGCCTTATGGGGGCGGGAGATAGCCTACGAGCAGTACTTC. This sequence encodes CASALWGREIAYEQYF.

The chain joins TRBV3-1 (or the pseudogene TRBV3-2) to TRBJ1-1; D unresolved. The germline CDR1 and CDR2 sequences are LGHDT and YNNKEL (reference sequence). The CDR3 covers 14 residues. Between the trimmed V and J ends, which lost 0 bases and 11 bases, there was a span of 16 bases. The CDR3 region is CASSQDWSGKAAFF. The CDR3 DNA reads as TGTGCCAGCAGCCAAGATTGGAGCGGTAAAGCGGCTTTCTTT.

The chain combines TRBV28 with TRBJ1-2; the D gene is possibly TRBD1 (5 bases). V gave up 6 bases and J gave up 3 bases, with 17 bases separating them. Per germline, CDR1 MDHEN and CDR2 SYDVKM. CDR3 size: 15 residues. The CDR3 sequence is CASSPRGRGHYGYTF. In DNA form, the CDR3 reads TGTGCCAGCAGCCCCCGGGGGAGGGGACACTATGGCTACACCTTC.

The chain has TRBV7-9 and TRBJ1-1; D not resolved. The germline V gene has CDR1 SEHNR and CDR2 FQNEAQ (reference sequence). CDR3 length: 11 amino acids. V lost 5 bases, J lost 2 bases, and 3 bases lay in between. CDR3 sequence: CASSHNTEAFF. CDR3 sequence (DNA): TGTGCCAGCAGCCATAACACTGAAGCTTTCTTT.

V and J are TRBV5-1 and TRBJ1-2; D remains ambiguous. CDR1 and CDR2 (germline): SGHRS, YFSETQ. The length of the CDR3 is 13 residues. The V gene lost 1 base and the J gene lost 3 bases, with 7 bases spanning the gap. CDR3 sequence (DNA): TGCGCCAGCAGCTTGACCGGGTACTATGGCTACACCTTC. It encodes CASSLTGYYGYTF.

This chain joins TRBV24-1 and TRBJ1-5; the D gene is possibly TRBD1 (6 bases). The ends were cut back, 4 bases at V and 5 bases at J, with 11 bases in the middle. The CDR3 sequence is 14 residues long. Germline CDR1 is KGHDR and CDR2 is SFDVKD. CDR3 nucleotide sequence: TGTGCCACCAGTGAAGGGGGAACCTATCAGCCCCAGCATTTT. This translates into CATSEGGTYQPQHF.